A selection of T cell receptor beta chains follows, all from one sample in a study of blood T cell repertoires in COVID-19. Generated by immunoSEQ multiplex PCR, the TCRdb table keeps only in-frame clones and is missing some. The sample has some 190,000 clones, approximately 86% seen once. Sequenced material: peripheral blood. These TCRs come from a man aged 25-40 years with acute or convalescent COVID-19. CDR3s leave out the opening cysteine and the closing phenylalanine or tryptophan.

v_call cdr3_aa
TRBV6-5 ASSSDTTYGYT
TRBV12-3/TRBV12-4 ASRSRRTGELF
TRBV28 ASSTGHLNYGYT
TRBV28 ASSFSLAGLSYEQY
TRBV25-1 ARFRGGQF
TRBV20-1 SASFTPSGNTIY
TRBV19 ASSFGTGNEQY
TRBV10-3 AIRRTDEAF
TRBV5-1 ASSLGGAPETQY
TRBV4-1 ASSSDPRTGEETQY
TRBV4-1 ASGRVGGTTGQY
TRBV7-8 ASSFLDRAYEQY
TRBV2 ASSVDSLKNTGELF
TRBV13 ASSKTGADTQY
TRBV27 ASSLLQGNEQY
TRBV21-1 ASSKSGTSLVMNTGELF
TRBV18 ASSPTVISGGTEAF
TRBV19 ASSIARRGPGGYT
TRBV4-1 ASSQDPRIQETQY
TRBV4-1 ASSQTDRGRGYGYT